Below, one TCR beta chain is given with its context. This study enrolled people aged about 18 to 100 from approximately 24 US geographic areas. Profiled with immunoSEQ multiplex PCR; TCRdb holds only in-frame clones, not every one. The sample yields under 400,000 clones, more than 70% seen once. Between the trimmed V and J ends, which lost 0 bases and 8 bases, there was a span of 13 bases. There are 14 residues in the CDR3. Germline V CDR1 and CDR2: LGHDT, YNNKEL (reference sequence). The entry originates in a study of blood T cell repertoires in COVID-19. At the level of the study: There were acute and convalescent COVID-19 samples, and they came from the United States, Italy and Spain.

The sequenced material came from PBMCs or T cells enriched from blood (not recorded which). The rearrangement uses TRBV3-1 (or the pseudogene TRBV3-2) and TRBJ1-2; perhaps TRBD1 as D (6 bases). This TCR derives from a man in his forties in a cohort exposed to, infected with or recovered from COVID-19 (not recorded which). CDR3 DNA: TGTGCCAGCAGCCAAGATGGGGGGGCGCAGGGCTACACCTTC. Protein sequence: CASSQDGGAQGYTF.